This is a list of T cell receptor beta chains from one sample in a study of control samples from healthy donors and cancer patients. Produced via immunoSEQ multiplex PCR; TCRdb's table is partial and in-frame only. The sample contains approximately 44,000 clones, around 75% of which appear only once. Material: formalin-fixed, paraffin-embedded tissue. These receptors were collected from a male donor with melanoma. Both conserved end residues are part of each CDR3.

CDR3aa	v_gene	j_gene
CSATQNTEAFF	TRBV20-1	TRBJ1-1
CASSLALAGGNEQFF	TRBV5-1	TRBJ2-1
CASSEREGSTGELFF	TRBV9	TRBJ2-2
CASSERRDPYEQYF	TRBV10-2	TRBJ2-7
CASTTDLRVDTQYF	TRBV19	TRBJ2-3
CASSAGTSGTDTQYF	TRBV6-4	TRBJ2-3
CASSFGGGYEQYF	TRBV11-2	TRBJ2-7
CAIRQTGGVKMNTEAFF	TRBV10-3	TRBJ1-1
CASNMSSGPYNEQFF	TRBV19	TRBJ2-1
CASSQRPGEFDTQYF	TRBV4-2	TRBJ2-3
CASSEGGFGEQYF	TRBV6-1	TRBJ2-7
CASSFPPGLAGSSYNEQFF	TRBV11-2	TRBJ2-1
CASRSRQGADTQYF	TRBV6-5	TRBJ2-3
CASSERRYEQYF	TRBV2	TRBJ2-7
CASQAWSGRASDTQYF	TRBV2	TRBJ2-3
CASSFAGSTGPSEQFF	TRBV5-1	TRBJ2-1
CASSPTLGAGATWTGETQYF	TRBV14	TRBJ2-5
CAISEHRQGAGNGGKLFF	TRBV10-3	TRBJ1-4
CSERQGVPYEQYF	TRBV29-1	TRBJ2-7
CASSDPRESNQPQHF	TRBV2	TRBJ1-5
CASSTGGVSNQLQYF	TRBV19	NA
CASNGRGLGELFF	TRBV2	TRBJ2-2
CASSHNRDIEQYF	TRBV6-5	TRBJ2-7
CASSYRKDEQFF	TRBV6-5	TRBJ2-1
CASSKQGAINNQPQHF	TRBV7-8	TRBJ1-5
CASSLRLYGYTF	TRBV28	TRBJ1-2
CASSPRTSGSREQYF	TRBV18	TRBJ2-7
CASSLYTGGLRSTEAFF	TRBV27	TRBJ1-1
CASSWGTGGGNEQFF	TRBV5-1	TRBJ2-1
CASRRTSSYNSPLHF	TRBV6-5	TRBJ1-6
CATSSGLAGTTDTQYF	TRBV15	TRBJ2-3
CASQPGRNTDTQYF	TRBV6-5	TRBJ2-3
CASRPWRGRRGYTF	TRBV28	TRBJ1-2
CASSQSRGAERYEQYF	TRBV3-1/TRBV3-2	TRBJ2-7
CASSVERGEQFF	TRBV5-1	TRBJ2-1
CAISESSGTPQKYF	TRBV10-3	TRBJ2-7
CASSDGPYYGYTF	TRBV6-1	TRBJ1-2
CSVEGTNLNTEAFF	TRBV29-1	TRBJ1-1
CASSFTILAEITGELFF	TRBV7-9	TRBJ2-2
CAISEEGRAVYEQFF	TRBV10-3	TRBJ2-1
CASSRSRGTEAFF	TRBV7-8	TRBJ1-1